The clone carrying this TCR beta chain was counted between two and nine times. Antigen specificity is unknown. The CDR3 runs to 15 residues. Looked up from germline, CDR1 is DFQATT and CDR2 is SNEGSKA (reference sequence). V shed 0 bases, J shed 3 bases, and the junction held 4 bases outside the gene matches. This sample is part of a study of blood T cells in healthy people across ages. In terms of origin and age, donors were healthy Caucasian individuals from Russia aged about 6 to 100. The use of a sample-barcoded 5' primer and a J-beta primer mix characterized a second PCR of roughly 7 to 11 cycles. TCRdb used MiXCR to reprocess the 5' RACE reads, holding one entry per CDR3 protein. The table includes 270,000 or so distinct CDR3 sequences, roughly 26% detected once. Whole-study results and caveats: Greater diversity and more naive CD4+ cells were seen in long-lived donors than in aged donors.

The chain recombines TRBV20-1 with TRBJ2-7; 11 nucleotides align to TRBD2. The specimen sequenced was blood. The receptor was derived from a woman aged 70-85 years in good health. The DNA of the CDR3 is TGCAGTGCTAGAGAACTAGCGGGAGCAGACTACGAGCAGTACTTC. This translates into CSARELAGADYEQYF.